A single sample gave rise to the 7 T cell receptor beta chains below, sequenced in a study of molecular identifiers for immune sequencing clone quantification. TCRdb passed the PCR reads through MiXCR, listing each CDR3 protein once. The sample records under 600,000 distinct CDR3 sequences, about 20% being singletons. Sequenced input: naive CD8+ T cells from blood, with Jurkat cell RNA spiked in. Described subset: FACS-sorted CD8+CD4-CCR7+CD45RA+ naive T cells. The source is a human donor in good health. Some libraries in this study had Jurkat cell RNA spiked in.

The table lists this clonotype with many counts. The rearrangement links TRBV19 to TRBJ2-6; D tentatively reads TRBD1 or TRBD2 (5 bases each). This CDR3 region has 19 residues. Germline CDR1 is LNHDA and CDR2 is SQIVND (reference sequence). Trimming pared 6 bases from V and 0 bases from J, leaving 21 bases between. CDR3 sequence (DNA): TGTGCCAGTAGCCTACATGGGACCGACACCCTCTCTGGGGCCAACGTCCTGACTTTC. It is translated as CASSLHGTDTLSGANVLTF.

There are a few counts of this clonotype. The chain joins TRBV13 to TRBJ2-7, with TRBD2 matching 7 bases. Germline V gene sequence: CDR1 PRHDT, CDR2 FYEKMQ (reference sequence). V gave up 5 bases and J gave up 1 base; unmatched junction bases: 8. The CDR3 loop spans 15 amino acids. CDR3 amino acids: CASSVSSGYSYEQYF. Written as DNA, the CDR3 is TGTGCCAGCAGCGTTAGTAGCGGGTATTCCTACGAGCAGTACTTC.

This clonotype has only a few counts. Here the CDR3 DNA reads TGTGCCAGCAGTGAATCGTATGGGCACGAGCAGTACTTC. Its protein product is CASSESYGHEQYF. This chain uses TRBV2 with TRBJ2-7; D ambiguous. CDR1 is SNHLY and CDR2 is FYNNEI in the germline V gene. Trimming shortened V by 2 bases and J by 5 bases, and 10 bases separated the two germline ends. The CDR3 is 13 amino acids. The variable domain in full, completed from reference TRBV2 and TRBJ2-7, reads EPEVTQTPSHQVTQMGQEVILRCVPISNHLYFYWYRQILGQKVEFLVSFYNNEISEKSEIFDDQFSVERPDGSNFTLKIRSTKLEDSAMYFCASSESYGHEQYFGPGTRLTVT.

The chain employs TRBV19 and TRBJ2-3; unclear D gene. Deletions cut 3 bases from V and 6 bases from J, with 13 bases between. The CDR3 is 14 amino acids. Germline-derived CDR1 and CDR2 are LNHDA and SQIVND (reference sequence). Here the CDR3 DNA reads TGTGCCAGTAGTATTGTTGGCGGAGAGGATACGCAGTATTTT. This translates into CASSIVGGEDTQYF.

This clonotype was observed a few times. In nucleotides, the CDR3 is TGTGCCAGCATGCCGAAATGGTCCTACAATGAGCAGTTCTTC. This encodes CASMPKWSYNEQFF. The V and J genes are TRBV12-3 or TRBV12-4 and TRBJ2-1; no firm D call. Trimming took off 7 bases at V and 1 base at J, with 11 bases between the two ends. This CDR3 has 14 residues.

This clonotype has a handful of counts. The V and J genes are TRBV20-1 and TRBJ2-3, with 7 bases matching TRBD1. V gave up 0 bases and J gave up 2 bases; unmatched junction bases: 8. Per the germline V gene, CDR1 is DFQATT and CDR2 is SNEGSKA (reference sequence). The CDR3 is 16 residues long. The CDR3 protein is CSARDLVDRVTDTQYF. The CDR3, as DNA: TGCAGTGCTAGAGATCTTGTTGACAGGGTCACAGATACGCAGTATTTT.

The chain joins TRBV3-1 to TRBJ1-2, with 12 bases matching TRBD1. Losses at the gene ends were 4 bases for V and 3 bases for J; bases not matched to a gene: 9. CDR3 size: 17 residues. CDR1 is LGHDT and CDR2 is YNNKEL in the germline V gene (reference sequence). The CDR3 sequence is CASSLRTGQGADYGYTF. CDR3 in DNA: TGTGCCAGCAGCCTAAGGACGGGACAGGGGGCTGACTATGGCTACACCTTC.